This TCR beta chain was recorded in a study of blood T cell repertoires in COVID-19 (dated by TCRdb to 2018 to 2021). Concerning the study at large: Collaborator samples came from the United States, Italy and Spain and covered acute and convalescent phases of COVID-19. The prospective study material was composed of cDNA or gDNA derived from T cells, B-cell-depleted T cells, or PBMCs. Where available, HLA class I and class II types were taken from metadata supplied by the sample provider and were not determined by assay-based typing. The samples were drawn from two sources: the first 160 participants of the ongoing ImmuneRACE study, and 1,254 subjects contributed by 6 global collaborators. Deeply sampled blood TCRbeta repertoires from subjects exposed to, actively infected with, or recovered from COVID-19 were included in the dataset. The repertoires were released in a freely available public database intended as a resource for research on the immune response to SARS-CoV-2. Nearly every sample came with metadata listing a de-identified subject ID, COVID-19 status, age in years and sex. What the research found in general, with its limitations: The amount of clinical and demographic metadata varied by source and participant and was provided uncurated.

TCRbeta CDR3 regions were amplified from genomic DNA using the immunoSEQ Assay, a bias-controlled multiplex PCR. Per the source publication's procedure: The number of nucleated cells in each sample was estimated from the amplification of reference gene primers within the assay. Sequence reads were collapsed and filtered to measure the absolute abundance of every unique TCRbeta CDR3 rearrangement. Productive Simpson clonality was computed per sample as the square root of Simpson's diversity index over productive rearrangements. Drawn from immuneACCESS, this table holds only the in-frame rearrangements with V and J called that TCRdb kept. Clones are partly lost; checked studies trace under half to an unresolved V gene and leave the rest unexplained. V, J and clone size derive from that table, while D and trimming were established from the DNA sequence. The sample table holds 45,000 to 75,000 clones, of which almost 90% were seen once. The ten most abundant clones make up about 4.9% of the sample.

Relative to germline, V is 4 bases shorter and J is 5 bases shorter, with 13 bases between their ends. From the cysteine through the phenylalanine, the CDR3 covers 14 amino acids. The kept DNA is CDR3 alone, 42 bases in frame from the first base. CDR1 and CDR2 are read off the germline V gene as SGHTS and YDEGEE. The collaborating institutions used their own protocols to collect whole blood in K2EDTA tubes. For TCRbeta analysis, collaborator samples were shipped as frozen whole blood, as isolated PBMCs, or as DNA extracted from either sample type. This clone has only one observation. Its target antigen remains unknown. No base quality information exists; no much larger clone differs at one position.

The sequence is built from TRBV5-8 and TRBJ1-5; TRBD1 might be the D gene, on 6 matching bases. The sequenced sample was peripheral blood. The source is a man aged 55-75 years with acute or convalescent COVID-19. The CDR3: CASSAVTGYQPQHF. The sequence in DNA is TGTGCCAGCAGCGCCGTTACAGGGTATCAGCCCCAGCATTTT.